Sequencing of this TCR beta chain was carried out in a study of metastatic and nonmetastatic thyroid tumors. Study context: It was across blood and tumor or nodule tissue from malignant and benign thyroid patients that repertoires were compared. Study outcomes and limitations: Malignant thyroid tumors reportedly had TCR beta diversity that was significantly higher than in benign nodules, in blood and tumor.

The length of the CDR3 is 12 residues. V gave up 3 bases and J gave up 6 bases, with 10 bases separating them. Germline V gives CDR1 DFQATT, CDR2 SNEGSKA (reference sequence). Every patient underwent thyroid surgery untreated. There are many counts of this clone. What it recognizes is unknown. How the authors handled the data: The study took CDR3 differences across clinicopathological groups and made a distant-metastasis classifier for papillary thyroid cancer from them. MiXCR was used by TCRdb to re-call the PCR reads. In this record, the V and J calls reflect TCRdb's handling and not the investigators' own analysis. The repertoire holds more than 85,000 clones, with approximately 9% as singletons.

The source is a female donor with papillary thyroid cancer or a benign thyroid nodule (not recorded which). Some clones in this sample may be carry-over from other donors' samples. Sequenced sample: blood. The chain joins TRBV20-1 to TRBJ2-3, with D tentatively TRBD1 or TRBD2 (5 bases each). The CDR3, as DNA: TGCAGTGCTAGCGACGAGGGGGATACGCAGTATTTT. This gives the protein CSASDEGDTQYF.